One sample yielded the 6 T cell receptor beta chains listed below, sequenced in a study of T-cell reconstitution after alpha-beta-depleted transplantation in children. Unique molecular identifiers tagged the TCRbeta library. TCRdb used MiXCR to reprocess the PCR reads, holding one entry per CDR3 protein. Of under 450,000 distinct CDR3 sequences in the sample, 15% to 20% were seen once. The sample was PBMCs, mostly from graft donor cells, taken 360 days after TCRalphabeta/CD19-depleted stem cell transplant. The receptors were sampled from a boy under three years old who had a stem cell transplant for Wiskott-Aldrich syndrome, so the T cells may come from the graft donor.

Many counts were recorded for this clonotype. V is TRBV3-1 and J is TRBJ2-1, with 9 bases lining up with TRBD1. V dropped 1 base and J dropped 5; count of bases not matched to a gene: 3. This CDR3 spans 15 amino acids. Germline V lookup: CDR1 LGHDT, CDR2 YNNKEL (reference sequence). The DNA of the CDR3 is TGTGCCAGCAGCCAAGCAGGGACAGGGAACAATGAGCAGTTCTTC. Protein: CASSQAGTGNNEQFF.

This clonotype was picked up many times. V gene TRBV12-3 or TRBV12-4 combines with J gene TRBJ2-5; weak D call: TRBD1 (6 bases). CDR3 size: 13 residues. Trimming removed 3 bases from V and 4 bases from J, with 9 bases in between. DNA of the CDR3: TGTGCCAGCAGTTTTAGGGGGACAGAGACCCAGTACTTC. Its translation is CASSFRGTETQYF.

The gene calls are TRBV20-1 and TRBJ2-2; TRBD1 might be the D (6 bases). V was cut by 6 bases and J by 0 bases, with 26 bases left in between. CDR3 length: 19 residues. Germline CDR1 is DFQATT and CDR2 is SNEGSKA (reference sequence). For the CDR3, the DNA is TGCAGTGCCACTGCACACCGGGACACTCTACCCCCGAACACCGGGGAGCTGTTTTTT. It codes for CSATAHRDTLPPNTGELFF.

The genes are TRBV3-1 and TRBJ2-1; a possible D gene is TRBD2 (5 bases). Germline V lookup: CDR1 LGHDT, CDR2 YNNKEL (reference sequence). The CDR3 contains 14 residues. Deletions cut 4 bases from V and 7 bases from J, with 14 bases between. For the CDR3, the DNA is TGTGCCAGCAGCCGCCTGGCGGGTCCTAATGAGCAGTTCTTC. Residues: CASSRLAGPNEQFF.

A few counts support this clonotype. The chain recombines TRBV10-3 with TRBJ1-4; 7 positions match TRBD1. Germline loops: CDR1 ENHRY, CDR2 SYGVKD. V shed 3 bases, J shed 5 bases, and the junction held 3 bases outside the gene matches. The CDR3 covers 14 residues. This chain's CDR3 is CAISEIQGNEKLFF. DNA for the CDR3: TGTGCCATCAGTGAAATACAGGGGAATGAAAAACTGTTTTTT.

This clonotype was counted many times. The V call is TRBV7-9, the J call TRBJ2-3, with TRBD1 matching over 9 bases. Germline CDR1 is SEHNR and CDR2 is FQNEAQ (reference sequence). This CDR3 is built from 16 residues. V was pared by 4 bases and J by 4 bases, with 9 bases of the junction left unmatched. The CDR3 nucleotides are TGTGCCAGCAGCTCATGGACAGGGGAAAGGGCAGATACGCAGTATTTT. As protein: CASSSWTGERADTQYF.